The 13 T cell receptor beta chains below come from one sample, sequenced in a study of cytomegalovirus exposure and HLA in healthy donors. Use of 60 Vbeta and 13 Jbeta primers characterized the PCR. Generated by immunoSEQ multiplex PCR, the TCRdb table keeps only in-frame clones and is missing some. Found here are some 99,000 clones, roughly 80% of them singletons; the top ten hold less than 10%. Sequencing input: PBMCs. The receptors derive from a female donor in good health and CMV-seronegative.

The V and J genes are TRBV27 and TRBJ2-1; possible D gene TRBD1, 6 bases. The CDR3 totals 14 residues. Trimming took 6 bases from V and 3 from J, leaving 12 bases between them. Per the germline V gene, CDR1 is MNHEY and CDR2 is SMNVEV (reference sequence). CDR3 in amino acids: CASRPGHLYNEQFF. The CDR3 DNA reads TGTGCCAGCAGACCGGGACACCTCTACAATGAGCAGTTCTTC.

The V call is TRBV27, the J call TRBJ1-2; D call uncertain. Germline V lookup: CDR1 MNHEY, CDR2 SMNVEV (reference sequence). The CDR3 totals 19 residues. Between the trimmed V and J ends, which lost 1 base and 5 bases, there was a span of 26 bases. CDR3 coding DNA: TGTGCCAGCAGTTTATATCCCCTACGGGAAGGGTATCCGGTATATGGCTACACCTTC. It yields the protein CASSLYPLREGYPVYGYTF.

The CDR3 reads CASSFGVLSSYNEQFF. The CDR3 DNA reads as TGTGCCAGCTCATTTGGTGTTCTAAGCTCCTACAATGAGCAGTTCTTC. The genes are TRBV7-9 and TRBJ2-1; D gene ambiguous. The V end lost 8 bases, the J end lost 0 bases, and 17 bases lay between the germline ends. The CDR3 length is 16 residues. Germline lookup yields CDR1 SEHNR and CDR2 FQNEAQ (reference sequence).

V is TRBV6-1 and J is TRBJ1-2; 7 bases fit TRBD1. After removal of 2 bases from V and 5 bases from J, the junction contained 17 bases not matched to a gene. This CDR3 region has 18 residues. Germline assignment: CDR1 MNHNS and CDR2 SASEGT. CDR3 sequence reads: CASSENGYRAGQLYGYTF. CDR3 bases: TGTGCCAGCAGTGAAAACGGTTACAGGGCGGGACAGTTATATGGCTACACCTTC.

The chain joins TRBV10-3 to TRBJ1-4; TRBD1 matches at 7 bases. Germline CDR1 and CDR2: ENHRY and SYGVKD. This CDR3 has 13 residues. Losses at the gene ends were 6 bases for V and 4 bases for J; bases not matched to a gene: 2. The CDR3 nucleotides are TGTGCCATCAGGGGACAGATTAATGAAAAACTGTTTTTT. This encodes CAIRGQINEKLFF.

The rearrangement uses TRBV18 and TRBJ2-4; 8 positions match TRBD1. The germline gives CDR1 KGHSH, CDR2 LQKENI. V dropped 2 bases and J dropped 5; count of bases not matched to a gene: 5. This CDR3 region has 15 residues. The CDR3 nucleotides read TGTGCCAGCTCACCAGACAGGGGCATGGAAAACATTCAGTACTTC. Protein product: CASSPDRGMENIQYF.

This chain uses TRBV4-2 with TRBJ2-7; 9 bases align to TRBD1. This CDR3 spans 17 amino acids. Germline trimming cut 0 bases from V and 0 bases from J; bases unmatched to any gene: 6. CDR1 LGHNA and CDR2 YNFKEQ come from the germline V gene. The CDR3, as DNA: TGTGCCAGCAGCCAAGATAGGGACAGGGCCCCCTCCTACGAGCAGTACTTC. Translation gives CASSQDRDRAPSYEQYF.

This clone appeared once. This chain connects TRBV7-6 to TRBJ2-7, with D perhaps matching TRBD1 (6 bases). The length of the CDR3 is 14 residues. Germline V CDR1 and CDR2: SGHVS, FNYEAQ. The V and J ends lost 0 bases and 4 bases respectively, with 10 bases between them. The CDR3 sequence: CASSLAGRGYEQYF. The CDR3 DNA follows: TGTGCCAGCAGCTTAGCGGGCAGGGGATACGAGCAGTACTTC. Full variable domain (missing parts from reference TRBV7-6 and TRBJ2-7): GAGVSQSPRYKVTKRGQDVALRCDPISGHVSLYWYRQALGQGPEFLTYFNYEAQQDKSGLPNDRFSAERPEGSISTLTIQRTEQRDSAMYRCASSLAGRGYEQYFGPGTRLTVT.

The genes are TRBV25-1 and TRBJ1-1; TRBD1 agrees at 8 bases. V dropped 3 bases and J dropped 1; count of bases not matched to a gene: 7. CDR1 is MGHDK, CDR2 SYGVNS, per germline. The CDR3 has 16 amino acids. CDR3 sequence: CASSDAGQGANTEAFF. The CDR3 DNA reads as TGTGCCAGCAGTGACGCCGGACAGGGAGCGAACACTGAAGCTTTCTTT.

The chain employs TRBV7-6 and TRBJ2-7; D is possibly TRBD2 (5 bases). CDR3 length: 15 amino acids. Germline lookup yields CDR1 SGHVS and CDR2 FNYEAQ. Deletions cut 4 bases from V and 0 bases from J, with 13 bases between. The CDR3 DNA reads as TGTGCCAGCAGCTCCCCCCCTGAGGGCTCCTACGAGCAGTACTTC. It is translated as CASSSPPEGSYEQYF. The variable domain in full, completed from reference TRBV7-6 and TRBJ2-7, reads GAGVSQSPRYKVTKRGQDVALRCDPISGHVSLYWYRQALGQGPEFLTYFNYEAQQDKSGLPNDRFSAERPEGSISTLTIQRTEQRDSAMYRCASSSPPEGSYEQYFGPGTRLTVT.

The rearrangement uses TRBV4-1 and TRBJ1-6, with 7 nucleotides matching TRBD1. J gave up 6 bases and V 3 bases, and 14 bases lay outside the gene matches. Germline loops: CDR1 MGHRA, CDR2 YSYEKL. This CDR3 region has 18 residues. CDR3 sequence reads: CASSHTLPDRVINSPLHF. CDR3 sequence (DNA): TGCGCCAGCAGCCACACGCTCCCCGACAGGGTAATTAATTCACCCCTCCACTTT.

The chain uses TRBV2 and TRBJ1-5; 7 nucleotides line up with TRBD1. With 2 bases clipped from V and 3 bases from J, the junction kept 1 base outside the gene matches. This CDR3 comprises 14 residues. Per germline, CDR1 SNHLY and CDR2 FYNNEI. CDR3 sequence reads: CASSERGPNQPQHF. The CDR3 nucleotides read TGTGCCAGCAGTGAAAGGGGGCCCAATCAGCCCCAGCATTTT.

J is TRBJ2-7 and V is TRBV29-1, with D maybe TRBD2 (6 bases). This CDR3 has 12 residues. V gave up 4 bases and J gave up 3 bases, with 10 bases separating them. Germline lookup yields CDR1 SQVTM and CDR2 ANQGSEA. In DNA form, the CDR3 reads TGCAGCGTTGGGCGGGATAACTACGAGCAGTACTTC. Its protein product is CSVGRDNYEQYF.